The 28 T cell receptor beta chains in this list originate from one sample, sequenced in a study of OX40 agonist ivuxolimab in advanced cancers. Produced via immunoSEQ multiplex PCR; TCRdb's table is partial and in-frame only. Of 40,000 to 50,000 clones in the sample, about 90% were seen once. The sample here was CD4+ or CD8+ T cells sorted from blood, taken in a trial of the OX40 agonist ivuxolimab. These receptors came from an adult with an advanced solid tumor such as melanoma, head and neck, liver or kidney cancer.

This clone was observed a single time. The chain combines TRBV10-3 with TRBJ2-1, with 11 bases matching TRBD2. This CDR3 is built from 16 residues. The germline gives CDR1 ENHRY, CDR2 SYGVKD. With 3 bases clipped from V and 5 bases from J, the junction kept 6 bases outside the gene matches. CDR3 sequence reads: CAISEWASGGNNEQFF. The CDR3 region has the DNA TGTGCCATCAGTGAATGGGCTAGCGGGGGGAACAATGAGCAGTTCTTC.

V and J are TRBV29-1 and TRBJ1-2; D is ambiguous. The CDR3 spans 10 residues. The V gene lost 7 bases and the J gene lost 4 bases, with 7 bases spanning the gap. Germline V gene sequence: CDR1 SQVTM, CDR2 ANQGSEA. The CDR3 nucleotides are TGCAGCGCCGACACCTATGGCTACACCTTC. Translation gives CSADTYGYTF.

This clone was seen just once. The CDR3 DNA is TGTGCCAGCAGCCCGAAGACCCGCGGGGGGAACAATGAGCAGTTCTTC. This codes for CASSPKTRGGNNEQFF. This chain joins TRBV11-3 and TRBJ2-1, with TRBD2 matching 8 bases. Germline values: CDR1 SGHNT, CDR2 YENEEA. The CDR3 consists of 16 residues. The ends lost 5 bases at V and 5 bases at J; junction bases unmatched: 11.

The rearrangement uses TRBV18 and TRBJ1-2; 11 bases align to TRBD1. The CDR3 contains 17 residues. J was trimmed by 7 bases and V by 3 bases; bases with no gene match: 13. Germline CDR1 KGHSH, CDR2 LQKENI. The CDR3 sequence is CASSPNLPGQGARGYTF. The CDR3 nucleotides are TGTGCCAGCTCACCCAATTTACCTGGACAGGGGGCGCGTGGCTACACCTTC.

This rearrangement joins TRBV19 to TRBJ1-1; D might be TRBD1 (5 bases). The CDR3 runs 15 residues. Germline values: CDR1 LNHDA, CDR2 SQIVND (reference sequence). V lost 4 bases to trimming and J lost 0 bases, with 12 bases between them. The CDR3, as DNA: TGTGCCAGTAGTACGGGGGGACTATTGAACACTGAAGCTTTCTTT. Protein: CASSTGGLLNTEAFF. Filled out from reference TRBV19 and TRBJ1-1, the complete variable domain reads DGGITQSPKYLFRKEGQNVTLSCEQNLNHDAMYWYRQDPGQGLRLIYYSQIVNDFQKGDIAEGYSVSREKKESFPLTVTSAQKNPTAFYLCASSTGGLLNTEAFFGQGTRLTVV.

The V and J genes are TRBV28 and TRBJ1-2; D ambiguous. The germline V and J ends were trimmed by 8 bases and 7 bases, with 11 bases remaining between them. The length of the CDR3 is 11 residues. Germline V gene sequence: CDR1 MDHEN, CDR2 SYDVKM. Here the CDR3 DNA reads TGTGCCAGCGGGGAGGGTAGTGGCTACACCTTC. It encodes CASGEGSGYTF.

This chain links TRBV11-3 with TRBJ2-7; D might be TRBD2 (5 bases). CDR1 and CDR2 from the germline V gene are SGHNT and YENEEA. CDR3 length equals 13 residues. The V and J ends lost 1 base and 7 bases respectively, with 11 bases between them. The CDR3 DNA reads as TGTGCCAGCAGCTTAGGCGCGACGGGGGAGCAGTACTTC. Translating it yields CASSLGATGEQYF.

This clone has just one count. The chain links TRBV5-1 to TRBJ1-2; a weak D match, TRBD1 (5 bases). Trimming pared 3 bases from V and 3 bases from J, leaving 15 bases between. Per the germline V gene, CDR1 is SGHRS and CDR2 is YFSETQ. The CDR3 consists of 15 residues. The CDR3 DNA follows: TGCGCCAGCAGCTCAACGGGGGGGAGTTACTATGGCTACACCTTC. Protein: CASSSTGGSYYGYTF.

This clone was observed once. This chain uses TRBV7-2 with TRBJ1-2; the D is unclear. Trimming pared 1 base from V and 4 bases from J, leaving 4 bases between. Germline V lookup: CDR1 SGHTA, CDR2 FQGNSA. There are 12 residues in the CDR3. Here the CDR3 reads CASSLDAYGYTF. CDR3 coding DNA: TGTGCCAGCAGCTTAGACGCCTATGGCTACACCTTC.

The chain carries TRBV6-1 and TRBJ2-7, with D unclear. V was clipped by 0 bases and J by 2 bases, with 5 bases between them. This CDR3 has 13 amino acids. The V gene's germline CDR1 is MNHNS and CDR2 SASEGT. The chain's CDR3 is CASSEATAYEQYF. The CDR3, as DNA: TGTGCCAGCAGTGAAGCCACAGCCTACGAGCAGTACTTC.

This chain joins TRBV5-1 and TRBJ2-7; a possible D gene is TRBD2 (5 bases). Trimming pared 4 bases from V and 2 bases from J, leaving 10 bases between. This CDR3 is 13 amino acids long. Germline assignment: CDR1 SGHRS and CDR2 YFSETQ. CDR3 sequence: CASSASGAYEQYF. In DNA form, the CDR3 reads TGCGCCAGCAGCGCGAGCGGTGCCTACGAGCAGTACTTC.

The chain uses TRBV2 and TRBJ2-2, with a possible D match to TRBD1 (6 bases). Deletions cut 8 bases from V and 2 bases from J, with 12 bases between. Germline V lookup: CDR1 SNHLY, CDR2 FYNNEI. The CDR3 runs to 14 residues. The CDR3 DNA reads TGTGCCAGCGAGGGGACACTTAACACCGGGGAGCTGTTTTTT. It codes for CASEGTLNTGELFF. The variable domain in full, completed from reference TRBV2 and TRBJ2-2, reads EPEVTQTPSHQVTQMGQEVILRCVPISNHLYFYWYRQILGQKVEFLVSFYNNEISEKSEIFDDQFSVERPDGSNFTLKIRSTKLEDSAMYFCASEGTLNTGELFFGEGSRLTVL.

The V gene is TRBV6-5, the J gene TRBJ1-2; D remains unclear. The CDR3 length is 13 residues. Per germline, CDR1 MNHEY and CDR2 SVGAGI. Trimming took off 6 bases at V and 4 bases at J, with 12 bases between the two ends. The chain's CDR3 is CASRATAVYGYTF. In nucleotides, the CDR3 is TGTGCCAGCAGGGCCACAGCTGTCTATGGCTACACCTTC.

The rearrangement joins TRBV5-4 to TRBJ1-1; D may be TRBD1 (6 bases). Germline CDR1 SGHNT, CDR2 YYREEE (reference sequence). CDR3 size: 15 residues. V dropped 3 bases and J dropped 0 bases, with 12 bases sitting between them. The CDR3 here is CASSSGQHMNTEAFF. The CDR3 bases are TGTGCCAGCAGCTCAGGACAGCACATGAACACTGAAGCTTTCTTT.

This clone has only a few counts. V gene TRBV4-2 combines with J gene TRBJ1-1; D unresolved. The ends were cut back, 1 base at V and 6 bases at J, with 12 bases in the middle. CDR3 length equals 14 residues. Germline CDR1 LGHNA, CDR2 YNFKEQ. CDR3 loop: CASSQVGERPEAFF. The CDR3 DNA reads TGTGCCAGCAGCCAAGTTGGGGAGAGACCTGAAGCTTTCTTT.

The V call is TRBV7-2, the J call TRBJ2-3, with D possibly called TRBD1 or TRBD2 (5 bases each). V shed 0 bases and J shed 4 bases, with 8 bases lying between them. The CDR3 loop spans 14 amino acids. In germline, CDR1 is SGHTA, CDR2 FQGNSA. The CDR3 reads CASSLARGADTQYF. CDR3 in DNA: TGTGCCAGCAGCTTAGCGCGAGGGGCAGATACGCAGTATTTT.

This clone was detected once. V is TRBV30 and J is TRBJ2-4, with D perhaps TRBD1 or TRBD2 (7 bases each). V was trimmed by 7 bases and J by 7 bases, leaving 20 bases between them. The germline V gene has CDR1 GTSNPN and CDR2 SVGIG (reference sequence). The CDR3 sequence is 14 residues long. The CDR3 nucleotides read TGTGCCTCCTCAGGGGGGGCTTACTACAACATTCAGTACTTC. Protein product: CASSGGAYYNIQYF.

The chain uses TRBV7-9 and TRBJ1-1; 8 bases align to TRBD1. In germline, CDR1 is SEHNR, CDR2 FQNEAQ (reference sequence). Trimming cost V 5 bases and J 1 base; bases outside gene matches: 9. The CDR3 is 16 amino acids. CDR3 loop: CASSTRDRSSNTEAFF. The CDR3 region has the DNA TGTGCCAGCAGCACCCGGGACAGGTCCTCGAACACTGAAGCTTTCTTT.

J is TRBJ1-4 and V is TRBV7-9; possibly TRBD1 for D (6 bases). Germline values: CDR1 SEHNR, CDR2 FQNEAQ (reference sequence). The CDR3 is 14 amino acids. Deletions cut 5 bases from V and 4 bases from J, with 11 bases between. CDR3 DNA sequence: TGTGCCAGCAGCCCGGGACAAGTTAATGAAAAACTGTTTTTT. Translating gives CASSPGQVNEKLFF.

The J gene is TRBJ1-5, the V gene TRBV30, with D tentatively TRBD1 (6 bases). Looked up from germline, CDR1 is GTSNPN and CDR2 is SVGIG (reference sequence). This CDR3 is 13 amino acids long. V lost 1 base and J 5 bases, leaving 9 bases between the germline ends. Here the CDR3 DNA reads TGTGCCTGGAGTGCCGGGACACATCAGCCCCAGCATTTT. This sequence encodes CAWSAGTHQPQHF.

CDR3 nucleotide sequence: TGTGCCAGCAGACAGACAGGGGGCGCGGGCTATGGCTACACCTTC. Translation: CASRQTGGAGYGYTF. The chain employs TRBV5-5 and TRBJ1-2; 10 positions agree with TRBD1. J gave up 4 bases and V 5 bases, and 8 bases lay outside the gene matches. This CDR3 region has 15 residues. Germline-derived CDR1 and CDR2 are SGHKS and YYEKEE (reference sequence).

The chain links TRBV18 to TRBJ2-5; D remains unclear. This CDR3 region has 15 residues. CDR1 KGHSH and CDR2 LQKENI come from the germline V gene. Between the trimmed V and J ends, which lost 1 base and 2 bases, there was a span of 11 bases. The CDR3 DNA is TGTGCCAGCTCACCACAGGGTGGAGTACAAGAGACCCAGTACTTC. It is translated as CASSPQGGVQETQYF. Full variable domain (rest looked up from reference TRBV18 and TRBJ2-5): NAGVMQNPRHLVRRRGQEARLRCSPMKGHSHVYWYRQLPEEGLKFMVYLQKENIIDESGMPKERFSAEFPKEGPSILRIQQVVRGDSAAYFCASSPQGGVQETQYFGPGTRLLVL.

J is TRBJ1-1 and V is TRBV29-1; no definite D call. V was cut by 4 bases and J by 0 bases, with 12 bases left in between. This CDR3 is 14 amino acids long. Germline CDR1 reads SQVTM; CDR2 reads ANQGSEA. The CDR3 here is CSVGVGNMNTEAFF. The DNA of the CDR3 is TGCAGCGTTGGCGTCGGGAACATGAACACTGAAGCTTTCTTT.

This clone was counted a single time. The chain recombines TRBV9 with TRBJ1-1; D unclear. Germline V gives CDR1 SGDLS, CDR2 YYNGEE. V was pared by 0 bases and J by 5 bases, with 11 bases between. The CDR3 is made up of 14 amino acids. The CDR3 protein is CASSVEAVGTEAFF. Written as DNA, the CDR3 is TGTGCCAGCAGCGTAGAGGCAGTAGGGACTGAAGCTTTCTTT.

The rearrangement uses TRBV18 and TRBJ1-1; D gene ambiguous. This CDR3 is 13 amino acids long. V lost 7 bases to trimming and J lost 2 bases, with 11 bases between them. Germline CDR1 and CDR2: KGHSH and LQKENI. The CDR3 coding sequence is TGTGCCAGCTGCGAAGGGCGCAACACTGAAGCTTTCTTT. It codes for CASCEGRNTEAFF.

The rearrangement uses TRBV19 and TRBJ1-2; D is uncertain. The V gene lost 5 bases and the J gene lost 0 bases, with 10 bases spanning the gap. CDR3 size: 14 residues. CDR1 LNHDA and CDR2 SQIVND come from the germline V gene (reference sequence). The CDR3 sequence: CASSGSGANYGYTF. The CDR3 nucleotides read TGTGCCAGTAGTGGGTCCGGGGCTAACTATGGCTACACCTTC.

CDR3 DNA sequence: TGTGCCAGCAGCTTAGAGGCTGGGGCGTTCCAAGAGACCCAGTACTTC. It yields the protein CASSLEAGAFQETQYF. V gene TRBV7-9 combines with J gene TRBJ2-5, with D possibly matching TRBD1 (5 bases). Germline values: CDR1 SEHNR, CDR2 FQNEAQ (reference sequence). V dropped 1 base and J dropped 1 base, with 13 bases sitting between them. CDR3 length: 16 amino acids.

The CDR3 coding sequence is TGCGCCAGCAGAACGACAGGGGGACATGGCTACACCTTC. Translating gives CASRTTGGHGYTF. This rearrangement joins TRBV5-1 to TRBJ1-2, with TRBD1 matching 9 bases. The CDR3 extends over 13 amino acids. CDR1 and CDR2 from the germline V gene are SGHRS and YFSETQ. Trimming cost V 5 bases and J 6 bases; bases outside gene matches: 5.